The 25 T cell receptor beta chains below all came from one sample that was sequenced in a study of post-analysis software for immune sequencing data. Prepared libraries of TCR beta cDNA carried unique molecular identifiers. Using its own MiXCR run on the PCR reads, TCRdb lists one record per CDR3 protein. This sample carries fewer than 600,000 distinct CDR3 sequences, 45% of them seen once, and the ten largest clones take around 10%. Study conclusions and caveats: There were four or five TRBV segments more frequent in patients than controls, and TRBV5-6, TRBV5-1 and TRBV20-1 were among them.

These TCRs' antigens remain unknown. The sample was blood. These receptors all come from a girl between 5 and 17 years old with multiple sclerosis.

A few counts support this clonotype. The chain recombines TRBV20-1 with TRBJ2-5, with D perhaps being TRBD1 or TRBD2 (6 bases each). Trimming took 1 base from V and 5 from J, leaving 11 bases between them. CDR3 length equals 13 residues. Germline values: CDR1 DFQATT, CDR2 SNEGSKA (reference sequence). CDR3: CSARVGGPETQYF. The CDR3 nucleotides read TGCAGTGCTAGAGTTGGGGGGCCGGAGACCCAGTACTTC.

Details on this clonotype: The junction does not match germline at one end; this may be a read error. The chain is built from TRBV20-1 and TRBJ2-1, with 9 nucleotides matching TRBD1. Germline CDR1 and CDR2: DFQATT and SNEGSKA (reference sequence). The CDR3 loop spans 15 amino acids. In DNA, the CDR3 is TGCAGTGTTAGCCCCGGGACAGGGTTCGACAATGGGCAGTTCTTC. It encodes CSVSPGTGFDNGQFF.

The chain combines TRBV12-3 or TRBV12-4 with TRBJ2-4, with a tentative D call TRBD2 (6 bases). This CDR3 has 13 residues. Deletions cut 10 bases from V and 0 bases from J, with 10 bases between. CDR3 bases: TGTGCCACCGGGACTTTAGCCAAAAACATTCAGTACTTC. As protein: CATGTLAKNIQYF.

V gene TRBV28 combines with J gene TRBJ2-1; the D is unclear. Germline assignment: CDR1 MDHEN and CDR2 SYDVKM. V was trimmed by 2 bases and J by 10 bases, leaving 18 bases between them. CDR3 length: 15 amino acids. The DNA of the CDR3 is TGTGCCAGCAGTTTAGTAGTTGCTCATAAAGTGGAGCAGTTCTTC. Amino acid sequence: CASSLVVAHKVEQFF.

V is TRBV11-1 and J is TRBJ1-1; possible D gene TRBD1, 6 bases. Germline CDR1 and CDR2: SGHAT and FQDESV (reference sequence). V dropped 5 bases and J dropped 2 bases, with 18 bases sitting between them. There are 16 residues in the CDR3. CDR3: CASSVPQGPYNTEAFF. CDR3 DNA sequence: TGTGCCAGCAGCGTTCCACAGGGCCCTTATAACACTGAAGCTTTCTTT.

The rearrangement links TRBV20-1 to TRBJ2-3, with D possibly TRBD1 on 5 matching bases. V lost 3 bases and J 2 bases, leaving 15 bases between the germline ends. This CDR3 is built from 15 residues. Germline loops: CDR1 DFQATT, CDR2 SNEGSKA (reference sequence). This chain's CDR3 is CSARDKGHFTDTQYF. CDR3 sequence (DNA): TGCAGTGCTAGGGACAAGGGGCACTTCACAGATACGCAGTATTTT.

This clonotype occurred a few times. The chain combines TRBV28 with TRBJ2-5; 10 bases agree with TRBD1. Germline V gives CDR1 MDHEN, CDR2 SYDVKM. With 4 bases clipped from V and 2 bases from J, the junction kept 19 bases outside the gene matches. The CDR3 length is 20 residues. CDR3 loop: CASSYGRLEWDRGGQETQYF. The DNA for the CDR3 is TGTGCCAGCAGTTACGGAAGACTGGAGTGGGACAGGGGTGGTCAAGAGACCCAGTACTTC.

V is TRBV9 and J is TRBJ2-4, with D tentatively TRBD1 (8 bases). V dropped 4 bases and J dropped 13 bases, with 18 bases sitting between them. Germline loops: CDR1 SGDLS, CDR2 YYNGEE. The CDR3 runs to 13 residues. The CDR3 coding sequence is TGTGCCAGCAGCCTCATAACAGGGGGGGAGCAGTACTTC. It encodes CASSLITGGEQYF.

The V call is TRBV5-1, the J call TRBJ2-5, with D perhaps TRBD1 or TRBD2 (5 bases each). The germline CDR1 and CDR2 sequences are SGHRS and YFSETQ. V lost 1 base to trimming and J lost 4 bases, with 11 bases between them. The CDR3 is made up of 14 amino acids. The CDR3 loop is CASSLLTGGETQYF. The CDR3, as DNA: TGCGCCAGCAGCTTGTTAACTGGGGGAGAGACCCAGTACTTC.

This rearrangement joins TRBV7-2 to TRBJ1-6; tentative D call: TRBD1 (5 bases). Germline V gene sequence: CDR1 SGHTA, CDR2 FQGNSA. V lost 5 bases to trimming and J lost 5 bases, with 16 bases between them. The CDR3 has 16 residues. As DNA, the CDR3 is TGTGCCAGCAGCAGCGCCCAGGGTATCCATAATTCACCCCTCCACTTT. It yields the protein CASSSAQGIHNSPLHF.

This clonotype was seen only a few times. The V gene is TRBV29-1, the J gene TRBJ1-2; a possible D gene is TRBD1 (5 bases). The CDR3 extends over 16 amino acids. Germline V gene sequence: CDR1 SQVTM, CDR2 ANQGSEA. V was shortened by 1 base and J by 4 bases, with 19 bases between the two germline ends. The DNA of the CDR3 is TGCAGCGTTGAAGTCGGTTACGGGGACCGGGGCTATGGCTACACCTTC. This translates into CSVEVGYGDRGYGYTF.

The chain uses TRBV6-2 or TRBV6-3 and TRBJ2-5; D is unresolved. This CDR3 spans 12 amino acids. Germline CDR1 reads MNHEY; CDR2 reads SVGEGT. The V end was cut by 5 bases, the J end by 5 bases, with 9 bases between. The CDR3, as DNA: TGTGCCAGCAGTCAGAATTGGGAGACCCAGTACTTC. Translation: CASSQNWETQYF.

This clonotype was picked up one time. The chain is built from TRBV6-5 and TRBJ2-5, with TRBD1 matching 7 bases. The J call may be in error: the DNA end matches TRBJ2-7 better. CDR1 MNHEY and CDR2 SVGAGI come from the germline V gene. CDR3 size: 18 residues. In nucleotides, the CDR3 is TGTGCCAGCAGTTACTCTATAGGACAGGCCAGTTTGGGGTACGAGCAGTACTTC. It specifies CASSYSIGQASLGYEQYF.

This chain joins TRBV4-1 and TRBJ2-3; the match to TRBD2 covers 10 bases. This CDR3 has 16 amino acids. V shed 4 bases, J shed 2 bases, and the junction held 6 bases outside the gene matches. Germline V lookup: CDR1 MGHRA, CDR2 YSYEKL. This CDR3 is CASSRGTSVSTDTQYF. The CDR3 nucleotides are TGCGCCAGCAGCCGAGGGACTAGCGTTTCCACAGATACGCAGTATTTT.

This clonotype has only a few counts. The rearrangement links TRBV7-2 to TRBJ2-5; D gene uncertain. Trimming left V 5 bases short and J 3 bases short, with 7 bases between. CDR1 is SGHTA, CDR2 FQGNSA, per germline. The CDR3 is made up of 12 amino acids. The CDR3: CASSPFEETQYF. The CDR3 nucleotides are TGTGCCAGCAGCCCATTCGAAGAGACCCAGTACTTC.

The genes are TRBV28 and TRBJ2-7, with D perhaps matching TRBD1 or TRBD2 (6 bases each). The V end was cut by 4 bases, the J end by 10 bases, with 20 bases between. The germline gives CDR1 MDHEN, CDR2 SYDVKM. CDR3 length: 14 amino acids. CDR3 residues: CASSYGGQEEAQYF. The CDR3 DNA follows: TGTGCCAGCAGTTACGGGGGCCAAGAGGAGGCCCAGTACTTC.

This clonotype was counted only a few times. This rearrangement joins TRBV12-3 or TRBV12-4 to TRBJ2-3; 10 nucleotides align to TRBD2. The trim removed 5 bases at V and 0 bases at J, leaving 11 bases unmatched. This CDR3 region has 18 residues. Here the CDR3 reads CASSTRTSGNPSTDTQYF. The CDR3 region has the DNA TGTGCCAGCAGTACCCGCACTAGCGGGAACCCTAGCACAGATACGCAGTATTTT.

This clonotype was seen a few times. This chain connects TRBV9 to TRBJ2-4; D gene unclear. Trimming cost V 4 bases and J 5 bases, with 16 bases left between them. Germline CDR1 reads SGDLS; CDR2 reads YYNGEE. The length of the CDR3 is 15 residues. The DNA of the CDR3 is TGTGCCAGCAGCCCTAGTGGGGTGGTTGAAAACATTCAGTACTTC. Amino acids: CASSPSGVVENIQYF.

The V call is TRBV28, the J call TRBJ2-1, with 7 bases that match TRBD1. The CDR3 length is 17 residues. Germline V gene data show CDR1 as MDHEN and CDR2 as SYDVKM. The V gene end was trimmed by 1 base and the J gene end by 6 bases; junction bases not matched to a gene: 12. CDR3 protein: CASSLSQGFRSINEQFF. The CDR3 DNA sequence: TGTGCCAGCAGTTTATCACAGGGGTTTAGGTCGATCAATGAGCAGTTCTTC.

The rearrangement links TRBV7-2 to TRBJ2-1, with TRBD2 matching over 7 bases. The CDR3 loop spans 15 amino acids. Germline V gene sequence: CDR1 SGHTA, CDR2 FQGNSA. J was trimmed by 6 bases and V by 3 bases; bases with no gene match: 8. CDR3 in amino acids: CASSFLGTTFNEQFF. Here the CDR3 DNA reads TGTGCCAGCAGCTTTCTCGGGACTACGTTCAATGAGCAGTTCTTC.

This chain connects TRBV6-1 to TRBJ1-2, with a tentative D call TRBD1 (6 bases). The germline CDR1 and CDR2 sequences are MNHNS and SASEGT. The length of the CDR3 is 14 residues. The ends were cut back, 6 bases at V and 4 bases at J, with 15 bases in the middle. DNA for the CDR3: TGTGCCAGCAGACCGGACAGCGGGGTCTATGGCTACACCTTC. Translated, it gives CASRPDSGVYGYTF.

This clonotype was seen a few times. The rearrangement uses TRBV10-3 and TRBJ2-7, with D perhaps matching TRBD1 or TRBD2 (6 bases each). V was trimmed by 11 bases and J by 5 bases, leaving 13 bases between them. The CDR3 covers 11 residues. CDR1 is ENHRY, CDR2 SYGVKD, per germline. The DNA for the CDR3 is TGTGCCCTATCAAGGGGGGACGAGCAGTACTTC. Translating gives CALSRGDEQYF.

The rearrangement uses TRBV20-1 and TRBJ1-2; 7 nucleotides agree with TRBD1. Per germline, CDR1 DFQATT and CDR2 SNEGSKA (reference sequence). This CDR3 is built from 12 residues. The V segment lost 0 bases and the J segment 8 bases; nucleotides outside the gene matches: 3. For the CDR3, the DNA is TGCAGTGCTAGAGATGACAGGGACGGCTACACCTTC. It specifies CSARDDRDGYTF.

The rearrangement joins TRBV4-1 to TRBJ2-1, with D possibly TRBD2 on 6 matching bases. Trimming stripped 2 bases from V and 7 bases from J, with 18 bases between. In germline, CDR1 is MGHRA, CDR2 YSYEKL. The CDR3 is made up of 16 amino acids. In DNA form, the CDR3 reads TGCGCCAGCAGCCAACCGACTAGGGGTACCGCGAATGAGCAGTTCTTC. This encodes CASSQPTRGTANEQFF.

The chain links TRBV4-2 to TRBJ2-1; D not certain. V lost 0 bases and J lost 6, with 6 bases in between. The CDR3 loop spans 13 amino acids. Germline values: CDR1 LGHNA, CDR2 YNFKEQ. CDR3 nucleotides: TGTGCCAGCAGCCAAGATTTTGGCAATGAGCAGTTCTTC. It yields the protein CASSQDFGNEQFF.